This passage covers 10 T cell receptor beta chains from one sample sequenced in a study of blood T cell repertoires in COVID-19. The method was immunoSEQ multiplex PCR; TCRdb's version includes in-frame clones alone and lacks a portion of them. The sample lists under 35,000 clones, 80% to 90% occurring once. Sequencing input: peripheral blood. These receptors came from a man aged 60-69 years with acute or convalescent COVID-19.

The chain has TRBV3-1 (or the pseudogene TRBV3-2) and TRBJ2-1; 9 positions match TRBD1. The length of the CDR3 is 15 residues. V trimming: 4 bases; J trimming: 4 bases; junction bases outside the gene matches: 5. Germline-derived CDR1 and CDR2 are LGHDT and YNNKEL (reference sequence). CDR3 sequence reads: CASSLGTGSYNEQFF. Here the CDR3 DNA reads TGTGCCAGCAGCCTGGGGACAGGGAGTTACAATGAGCAGTTCTTC.

The chain employs TRBV14 and TRBJ1-6, with D possibly TRBD1 on 5 matching bases. V was clipped by 1 base and J by 8 bases, with 9 bases between them. Per the germline V gene, CDR1 is SGHDN and CDR2 is FVKESK. CDR3 length equals 14 residues. The CDR3 DNA sequence: TGTGCCAGCAGCCAAGGCAGGGAATATTCACCCCTCCACTTT. It specifies CASSQGREYSPLHF.

The chain carries TRBV7-2 and TRBJ1-1, with D possibly TRBD1 on 6 matching bases. V was pared by 6 bases and J by 0 bases, with 8 bases between. Germline V gene data show CDR1 as SGHTA and CDR2 as FQGNSA. This CDR3 has 13 residues. Written as DNA, the CDR3 is TGTGCCAGCAGACAGGGCCTGAACACTGAAGCTTTCTTT. Amino acids: CASRQGLNTEAFF.

CDR3 residues: CASSDPTGTGYGYTF. CDR3 nucleotide sequence: TGTGCCAGCAGTGACCCCACCGGGACAGGGTACGGCTACACCTTC. The chain joins TRBV28 to TRBJ1-2; 9 bases map to TRBD1. The CDR3 totals 15 residues. Germline lookup yields CDR1 MDHEN and CDR2 SYDVKM. The ends lost 5 bases at V and 8 bases at J; junction bases unmatched: 12.

This rearrangement joins TRBV5-1 to TRBJ2-3, with 9 bases matching TRBD2. The length of the CDR3 is 16 residues. Unmatched junction bases numbered 4, after V lost 2 bases and J lost 0 bases. In germline, CDR1 is SGHRS, CDR2 YFSETQ. Here the CDR3 reads CASSFLAGASTDTQYF. The CDR3 DNA follows: TGCGCCAGCAGCTTTTTAGCGGGAGCAAGCACAGATACGCAGTATTTT.

The table lists this clone with a count of one. The genes are TRBV13 and TRBJ2-1; 7 nucleotides align to TRBD2. Per the germline V gene, CDR1 is PRHDT and CDR2 is FYEKMQ (reference sequence). The CDR3 totals 17 residues. J gave up 0 bases and V 1 base, and 6 bases lay outside the gene matches. CDR3 nucleotides: TGTGCCAGCAGCTTAGAACGGCGGGAGCGCTCCTACAATGAGCAGTTCTTC. As protein: CASSLERRERSYNEQFF.

This clone has only one observation. V usage is TRBV2 and J usage is TRBJ1-5; D is possibly TRBD1 (6 bases). Trimming left V 6 bases short and J 3 bases short, with 18 bases between. The CDR3 consists of 16 residues. Looked up from germline, CDR1 is SNHLY and CDR2 is FYNNEI. The CDR3 DNA is TGTGCCAGCAGGGTACAGGGTGCGGGAGTCAATCAGCCCCAGCATTTT. This encodes CASRVQGAGVNQPQHF.

Only a few counts were recorded for this clone. The chain uses TRBV6-6 and TRBJ1-2; D ambiguous. Trimming took 8 bases from V and 1 from J, leaving 11 bases between them. Per germline, CDR1 MNHNY and CDR2 SVGAGI (reference sequence). The CDR3 contains 13 residues. The DNA for the CDR3 is TGTGCCAGCCTTGACTCCCTTAACTATGGCTACACCTTC. It codes for CASLDSLNYGYTF.

The rearrangement joins TRBV4-2 to TRBJ2-7; TRBD2 matches at 9 bases. This CDR3 comprises 16 residues. With 5 bases clipped from V and 2 bases from J, the junction kept 10 bases outside the gene matches. Germline-derived CDR1 and CDR2 are LGHNA and YNFKEQ. The CDR3 loop reads CASSVAPSGNAYEQYF. The CDR3, as DNA: TGTGCCAGCAGCGTAGCCCCTAGCGGGAATGCCTACGAGCAGTACTTC.

V and J are TRBV5-4 and TRBJ1-1; 8 nucleotides align to TRBD1. V dropped 4 bases and J dropped 1; count of bases not matched to a gene: 12. The CDR3 runs to 17 residues. Germline CDR1 SGHNT, CDR2 YYREEE (reference sequence). CDR3 in amino acids: CASSRGSGTGTNTEAFF. The CDR3 DNA reads TGTGCCAGCAGCCGGGGGTCCGGGACAGGAACGAACACTGAAGCTTTCTTT. Full variable domain (outside the CDR3, taken from reference TRBV5-4 and TRBJ1-1): ETGVTQSPTHLIKTRGQQVTLRCSSQSGHNTVSWYQQALGQGPQFIFQYYREEENGRGNFPPRFSGLQFPNYSSELNVNALELDDSALYLCASSRGSGTGTNTEAFFGQGTRLTVV.